One and the same sample provided the 5 T cell receptor beta chains below, sequenced in a study of blood T cell repertoires in COVID-19. Clones were sequenced by immunoSEQ multiplex PCR, and TCRdb holds only the in-frame ones, with some missing. The repertoire has 310,000 or so clones, approximately 88% of them found once; the top ten carry around 9.9%. The sample consisted of peripheral blood. These TCRs come from a man aged 25-45 years with COVID-19, enrolled during active disease.

This sequence joins TRBV27 and TRBJ2-3; 8 positions match TRBD1. Looked up from germline, CDR1 is MNHEY and CDR2 is SMNVEV (reference sequence). This CDR3 comprises 15 residues. J gave up 1 base and V 5 bases, and 5 bases lay outside the gene matches. CDR3 residues: CASSPYRGGTDTQYF. As DNA, the CDR3 is TGTGCCAGCAGTCCGTACAGGGGGGGCACAGATACGCAGTATTTT.

The gene calls are TRBV30 and TRBJ1-1, with a tentative D call TRBD1 (6 bases). Trimming took off 0 bases at V and 6 bases at J, with 8 bases between the two ends. The CDR3 is made up of 12 amino acids. CDR1 and CDR2 (germline): GTSNPN, SVGIG (reference sequence). CDR3 nucleotide sequence: TGTGCCTGGAGTGTTGAGGGGGCTGAAGCTTTCTTT. Translation: CAWSVEGAEAFF.

The chain is built from TRBV25-1 and TRBJ2-7; a possible D gene is TRBD1 (5 bases). CDR1 MGHDK and CDR2 SYGVNS come from the germline V gene. The CDR3 contains 14 residues. The V end lost 7 bases, the J end lost 4 bases, and 17 bases lay between the germline ends. The CDR3 nucleotides are TGTGCCAGCAATCTACAGGTCTTGGGGTACGAGCAGTACTTC. Amino acid sequence: CASNLQVLGYEQYF.

This chain links TRBV5-5 with TRBJ2-2; weak D call: TRBD2 (5 bases). The V and J ends lost 0 bases and 8 bases respectively, with 8 bases between them. Germline V lookup: CDR1 SGHKS, CDR2 YYEKEE (reference sequence). The CDR3 has 13 amino acids. CDR3 sequence (DNA): TGTGCCAGCAGCTTGGCCCTAGCTGGGGAGCTGTTTTTT. The encoded protein is CASSLALAGELFF.

J is TRBJ1-2 and V is TRBV7-2; weak D call: TRBD1 (5 bases). Germline CDR1 and CDR2: SGHTA and FQGNSA. The CDR3 has 15 amino acids. V gave up 11 bases and J gave up 2 bases, with 21 bases separating them. CDR3 sequence reads: CARRRDSFLNYGYTF. Written as DNA, the CDR3 is TGTGCCCGAAGACGGGACTCCTTTCTGAACTATGGCTACACCTTC. The full variable domain, rest sourced from reference TRBV7-2 and TRBJ1-2, is GAGVSQSPSNKVTEKGKDVELRCDPISGHTALYWYRQSLGQGLEFLIYFQGNSAPDKSGLPSDRFSAERTGGSVSTLTIQRTQQEDSAVYLCARRRDSFLNYGYTFGSGTRLTVV.